The following is a T cell receptor beta chain sequence with its context. This entry is derived from a study of blood T cell repertoires in COVID-19. Study-wide background: The origin of the acute and convalescent COVID-19 samples was the United States, Italy and Spain. The cDNA or gDNA used as material had been derived from T cells, B-cell-depleted T cells, or PBMCs.

Germline assignment: CDR1 MNHEY and CDR2 SVGAGI. The CDR3 extends over 11 amino acids. V lost 9 bases, J lost 7 bases, and 3 bases stayed unmatched. Here immunoSEQ multiplex PCR was the method, and the copy in TCRdb shows in-frame clones only, minus some. The sample records 250,000 or so clones, around 79% being singletons. The genes are TRBV6-5 and TRBJ1-3, with TRBD1 matching 7 bases. The sequence was obtained from a woman older than 75 with acute or convalescent COVID-19. The material sequenced was peripheral blood. CDR3 residues: CASFRGNTIYF. In DNA, the CDR3 is TGTGCCAGTTTCAGGGGGAACACCATATATTTT.